The next 2 T cell receptor beta chains were all read from a single sample in a study of cytotoxic CD8 clonotypes in ibrutinib-treated CLL. Clones were read by immunoSEQ multiplex PCR, and TCRdb kept only the in-frame ones, dropping some. This table holds thousands of clones, around 70% found once. Sequencing was performed on PBMCs, taken before ibrutinib treatment. Receptors were obtained from a human donor with chronic lymphocytic leukemia.

The rearrangement uses TRBV9 and TRBJ2-7; maybe TRBD2 (6 bases). CDR1 is SGDLS, CDR2 YYNGEE, per germline. Trimming cost V 3 bases and J 6 bases, with 7 bases left between them. CDR3 length equals 11 residues. The CDR3 loop is CASSAGSEQYF. The CDR3 DNA reads TGTGCCAGCAGCGCCGGGAGCGAGCAGTACTTC.

The chain combines TRBV7-9 with TRBJ1-5, with 8 bases identical to TRBD1. Germline CDR1 reads SEHNR; CDR2 reads FQNEAQ (reference sequence). Trimming took 5 bases from V and 2 from J; bases not matched to a gene: 5. There are 15 residues in the CDR3. Written as DNA, the CDR3 is TGTGCCAGCAGCACCGAGGGACAGGGCAATCAGCCCCAGCATTTT. Translated: CASSTEGQGNQPQHF.